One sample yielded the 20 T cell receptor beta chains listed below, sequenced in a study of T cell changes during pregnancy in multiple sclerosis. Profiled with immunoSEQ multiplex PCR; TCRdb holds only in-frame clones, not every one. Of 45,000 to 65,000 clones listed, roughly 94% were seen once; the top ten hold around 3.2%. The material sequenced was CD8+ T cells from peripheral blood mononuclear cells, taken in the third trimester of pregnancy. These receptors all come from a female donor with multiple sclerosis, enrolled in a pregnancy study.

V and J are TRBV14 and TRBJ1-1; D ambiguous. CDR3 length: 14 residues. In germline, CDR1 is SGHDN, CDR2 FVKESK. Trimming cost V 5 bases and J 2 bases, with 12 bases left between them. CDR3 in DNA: TGTGCCAGCAGCTCCCGGACGGGAAACACTGAAGCTTTCTTT. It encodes CASSSRTGNTEAFF.

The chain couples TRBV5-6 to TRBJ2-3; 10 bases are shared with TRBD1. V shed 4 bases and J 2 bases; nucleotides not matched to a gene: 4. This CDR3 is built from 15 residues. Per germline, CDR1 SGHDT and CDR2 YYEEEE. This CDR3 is CASSGTGEPTDTQYF. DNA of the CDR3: TGTGCCAGCAGCGGGACAGGGGAGCCCACAGATACGCAGTATTTT.

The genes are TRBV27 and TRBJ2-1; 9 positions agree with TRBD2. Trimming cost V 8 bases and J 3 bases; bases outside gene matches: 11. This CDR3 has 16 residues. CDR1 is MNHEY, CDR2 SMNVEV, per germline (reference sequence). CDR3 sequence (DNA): TGTGCCAGCGGCCTTATCATGACTAGCGGCTACAATGAGCAGTTCTTC. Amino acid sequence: CASGLIMTSGYNEQFF.

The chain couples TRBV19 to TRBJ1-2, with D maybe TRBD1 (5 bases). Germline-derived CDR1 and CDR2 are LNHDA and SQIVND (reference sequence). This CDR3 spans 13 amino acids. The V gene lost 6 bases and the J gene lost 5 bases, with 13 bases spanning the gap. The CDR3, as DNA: TGTGCCAGTAGCTACCAGGGCAAGTATGGCTACACCTTC. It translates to CASSYQGKYGYTF.

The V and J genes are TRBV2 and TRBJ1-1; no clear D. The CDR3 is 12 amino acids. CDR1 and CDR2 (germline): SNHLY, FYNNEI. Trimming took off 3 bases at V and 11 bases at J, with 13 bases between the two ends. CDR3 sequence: CASSDPPNAAFF. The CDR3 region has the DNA TGTGCCAGCAGTGACCCCCCGAACGCGGCTTTCTTT.

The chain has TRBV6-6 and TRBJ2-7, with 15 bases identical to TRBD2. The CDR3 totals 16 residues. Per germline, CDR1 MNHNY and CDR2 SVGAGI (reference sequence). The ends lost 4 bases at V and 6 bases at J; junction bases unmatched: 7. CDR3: CASSSRTSGRAPEQYF. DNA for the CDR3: TGTGCCAGCAGTTCCCGGACTAGCGGGAGGGCCCCCGAGCAGTACTTC.

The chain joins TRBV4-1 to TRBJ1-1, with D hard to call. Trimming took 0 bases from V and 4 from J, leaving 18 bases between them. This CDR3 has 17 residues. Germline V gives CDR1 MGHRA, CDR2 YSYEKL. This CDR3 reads CASSQDVVGRSGTEAFF. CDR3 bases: TGCGCCAGCAGCCAAGATGTCGTGGGGAGGTCGGGCACTGAAGCTTTCTTT.

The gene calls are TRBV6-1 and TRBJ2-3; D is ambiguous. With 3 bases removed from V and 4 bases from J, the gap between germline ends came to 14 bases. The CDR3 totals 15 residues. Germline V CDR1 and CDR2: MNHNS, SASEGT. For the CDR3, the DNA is TGTGCCAGCAGTGAGACAAAAATGCAGGCAGATACGCAGTATTTT. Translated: CASSETKMQADTQYF.

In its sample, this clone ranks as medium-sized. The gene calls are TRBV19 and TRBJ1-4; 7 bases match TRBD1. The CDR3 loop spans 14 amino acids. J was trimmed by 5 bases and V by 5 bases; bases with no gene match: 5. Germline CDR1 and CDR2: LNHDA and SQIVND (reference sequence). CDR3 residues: CASSRDSLNEKLFF. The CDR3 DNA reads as TGTGCCAGTAGTCGGGACAGCCTCAATGAAAAACTGTTTTTT.

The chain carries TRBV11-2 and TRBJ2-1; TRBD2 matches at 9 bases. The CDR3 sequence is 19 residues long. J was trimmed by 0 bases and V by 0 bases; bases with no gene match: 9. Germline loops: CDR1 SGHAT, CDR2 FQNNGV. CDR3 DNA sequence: TGTGCCAGCAGCTTAGATCAAGGGCGGGAGGGAAGCTCCTACAATGAGCAGTTCTTC. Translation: CASSLDQGREGSSYNEQFF. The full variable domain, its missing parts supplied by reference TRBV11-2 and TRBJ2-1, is EAGVAQSPRYKIIEKRQSVAFWCNPISGHATLYWYQQILGQGPKLLIQFQNNGVVDDSQLPKDRFSAERLKGVDSTLKIQPAKLEDSAVYLCASSLDQGREGSSYNEQFFGPGTRLTVL.

Written as DNA, the CDR3 is TGTGCCAGCAGCCCCCCCGGCCGGGGTGAAAAACTGTTTTTT. This sequence encodes CASSPPGRGEKLFF. V gene TRBV7-9 combines with J gene TRBJ1-4; D is unclear. There are 14 residues in the CDR3. The germline V and J ends were trimmed by 5 bases and 7 bases, with 14 bases remaining between them. The germline V gene has CDR1 SEHNR and CDR2 FQNEAQ (reference sequence).

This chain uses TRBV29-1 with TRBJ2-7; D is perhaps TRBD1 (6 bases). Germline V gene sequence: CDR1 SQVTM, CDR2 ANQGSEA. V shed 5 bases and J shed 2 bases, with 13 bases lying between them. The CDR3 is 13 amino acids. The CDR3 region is CSVKSGEAYEQYF. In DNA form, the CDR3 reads TGCAGCGTTAAGTCAGGGGAAGCCTACGAGCAGTACTTC.

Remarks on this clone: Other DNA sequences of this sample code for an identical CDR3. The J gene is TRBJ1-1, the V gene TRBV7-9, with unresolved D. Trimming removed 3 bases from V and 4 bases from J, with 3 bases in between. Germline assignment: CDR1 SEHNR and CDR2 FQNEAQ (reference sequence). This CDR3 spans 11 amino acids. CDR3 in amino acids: CASSFGTEAFF. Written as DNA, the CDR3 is TGTGCCAGCAGCTTCGGCACTGAAGCTTTCTTT.

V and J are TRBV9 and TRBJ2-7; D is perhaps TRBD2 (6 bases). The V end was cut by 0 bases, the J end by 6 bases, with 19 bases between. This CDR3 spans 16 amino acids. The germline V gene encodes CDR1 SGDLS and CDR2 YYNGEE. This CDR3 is CASSVGGRQGEREQYF. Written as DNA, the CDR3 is TGTGCCAGCAGCGTAGGGGGGAGGCAGGGTGAACGCGAGCAGTACTTC.

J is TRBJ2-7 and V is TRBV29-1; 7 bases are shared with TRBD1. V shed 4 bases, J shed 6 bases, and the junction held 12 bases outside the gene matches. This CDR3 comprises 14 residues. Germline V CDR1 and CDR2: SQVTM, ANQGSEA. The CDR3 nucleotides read TGCAGCGTTGGTGGGGGACAGAGACTTGGCGAGCAGTACTTC. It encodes CSVGGGQRLGEQYF.

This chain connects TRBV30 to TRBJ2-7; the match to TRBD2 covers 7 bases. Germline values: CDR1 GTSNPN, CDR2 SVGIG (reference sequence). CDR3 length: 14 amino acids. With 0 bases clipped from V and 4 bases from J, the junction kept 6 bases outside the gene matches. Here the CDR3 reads CAWSVPELAYEQYF. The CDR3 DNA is TGTGCCTGGAGTGTACCGGAACTAGCGTACGAGCAGTACTTC. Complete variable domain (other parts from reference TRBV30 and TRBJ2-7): SQTIHQWPATLVQPVGSPLSLECTVEGTSNPNLYWYRQAAGRGLQLLFYSVGIGQISSEVPQNLSASRPQDRQFILSSKKLLLSDSGFYLCAWSVPELAYEQYFGPGTRLTVT.

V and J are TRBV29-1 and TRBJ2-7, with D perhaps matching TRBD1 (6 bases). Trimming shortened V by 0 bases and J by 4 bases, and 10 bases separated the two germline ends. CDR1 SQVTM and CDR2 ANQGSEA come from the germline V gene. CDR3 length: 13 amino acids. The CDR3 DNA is TGCAGCGTTGAAGATGTGACAGGTTACGAGCAGTACTTC. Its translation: CSVEDVTGYEQYF.

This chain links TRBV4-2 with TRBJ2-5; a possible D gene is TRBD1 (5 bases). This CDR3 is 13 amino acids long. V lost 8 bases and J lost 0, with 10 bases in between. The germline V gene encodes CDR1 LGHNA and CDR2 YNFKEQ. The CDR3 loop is CASDSGHQETQYF. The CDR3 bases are TGTGCCAGCGATTCAGGGCACCAAGAGACCCAGTACTTC.

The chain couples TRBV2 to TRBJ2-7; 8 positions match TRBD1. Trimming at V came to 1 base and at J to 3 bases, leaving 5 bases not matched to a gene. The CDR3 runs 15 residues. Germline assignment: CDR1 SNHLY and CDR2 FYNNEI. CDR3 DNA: TGTGCCAGCAGTGAAGGGAGGACAGGGTACTACGAGCAGTACTTC. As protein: CASSEGRTGYYEQYF.

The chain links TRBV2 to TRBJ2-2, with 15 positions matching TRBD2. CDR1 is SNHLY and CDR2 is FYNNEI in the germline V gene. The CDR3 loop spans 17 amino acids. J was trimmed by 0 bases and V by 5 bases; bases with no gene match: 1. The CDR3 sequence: CASSRTSGRANTGELFF. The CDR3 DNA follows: TGTGCCAGCAGTAGGACTAGCGGGAGGGCGAACACCGGGGAGCTGTTTTTT.